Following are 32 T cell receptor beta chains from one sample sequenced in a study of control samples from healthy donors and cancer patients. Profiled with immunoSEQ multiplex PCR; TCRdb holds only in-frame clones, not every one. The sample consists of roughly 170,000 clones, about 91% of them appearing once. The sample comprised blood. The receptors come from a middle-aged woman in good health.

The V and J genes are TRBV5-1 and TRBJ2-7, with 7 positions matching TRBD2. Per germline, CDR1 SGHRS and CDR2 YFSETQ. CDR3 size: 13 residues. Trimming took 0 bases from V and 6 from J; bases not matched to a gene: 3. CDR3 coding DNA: TGCGCCAGCAGCTTGGGAGCGGGGACCGAGCAGTACTTC. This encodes CASSLGAGTEQYF.

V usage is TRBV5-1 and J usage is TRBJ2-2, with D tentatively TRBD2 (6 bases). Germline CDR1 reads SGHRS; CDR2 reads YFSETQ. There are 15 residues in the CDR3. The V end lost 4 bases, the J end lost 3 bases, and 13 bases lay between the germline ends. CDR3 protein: CASSPGGSYTGELFF. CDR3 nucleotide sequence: TGCGCCAGCAGCCCCGGGGGTTCCTACACCGGGGAGCTGTTTTTT.

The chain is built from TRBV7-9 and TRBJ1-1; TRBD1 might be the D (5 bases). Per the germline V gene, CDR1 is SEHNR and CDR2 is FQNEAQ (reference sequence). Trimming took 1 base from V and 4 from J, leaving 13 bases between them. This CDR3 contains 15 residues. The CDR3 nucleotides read TGTGCCAGCAGCTTAGTCGACACGGGGGGCACTGAAGCTTTCTTT. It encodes CASSLVDTGGTEAFF. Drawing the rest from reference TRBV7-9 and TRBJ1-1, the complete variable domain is DTGVSQNPRHKITKRGQNVTFRCDPISEHNRLYWYRQTLGQGPEFLTYFQNEAQLEKSRLLSDRFSAERPKGSFSTLEIQRTEQGDSAMYLCASSLVDTGGTEAFFGQGTRLTVV.

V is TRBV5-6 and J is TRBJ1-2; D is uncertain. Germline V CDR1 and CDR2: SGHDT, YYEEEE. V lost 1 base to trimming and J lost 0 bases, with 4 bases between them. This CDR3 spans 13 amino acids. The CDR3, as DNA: TGTGCCAGCAGCTTGCGGGCTAACTATGGCTACACCTTC. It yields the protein CASSLRANYGYTF.

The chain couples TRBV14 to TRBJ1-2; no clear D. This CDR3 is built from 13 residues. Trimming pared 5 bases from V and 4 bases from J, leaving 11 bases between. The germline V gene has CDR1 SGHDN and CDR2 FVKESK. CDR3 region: CASSTQQLYGYTF. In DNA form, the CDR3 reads TGTGCCAGCAGCACCCAACAGCTCTATGGCTACACCTTC.

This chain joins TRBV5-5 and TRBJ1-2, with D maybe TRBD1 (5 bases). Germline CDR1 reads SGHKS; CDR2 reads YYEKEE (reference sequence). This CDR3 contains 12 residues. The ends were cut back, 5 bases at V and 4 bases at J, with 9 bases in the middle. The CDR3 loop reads CASSFDSYGYTF. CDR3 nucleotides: TGTGCCAGCAGTTTCGACAGCTATGGCTACACCTTC. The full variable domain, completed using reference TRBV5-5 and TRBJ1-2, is DAGVTQSPTHLIKTRGQQVTLRCSPISGHKSVSWYQQVLGQGPQFIFQYYEKEERGRGNFPDRFSARQFPNYSSELNVNALLLGDSALYLCASSFDSYGYTFGSGTRLTVV.

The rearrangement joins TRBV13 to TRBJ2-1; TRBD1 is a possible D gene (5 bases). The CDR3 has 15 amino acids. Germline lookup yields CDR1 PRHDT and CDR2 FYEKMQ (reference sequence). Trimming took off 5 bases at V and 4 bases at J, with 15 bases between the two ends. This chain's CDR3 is CASSTEGARYNEQFF. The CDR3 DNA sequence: TGTGCCAGCAGCACTGAAGGGGCGCGGTACAATGAGCAGTTCTTC.

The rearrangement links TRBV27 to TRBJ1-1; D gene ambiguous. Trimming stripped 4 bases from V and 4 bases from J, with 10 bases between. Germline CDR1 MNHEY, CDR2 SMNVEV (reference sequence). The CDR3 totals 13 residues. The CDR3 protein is CASSYGPVTEAFF. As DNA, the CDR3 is TGTGCCAGCAGTTACGGGCCTGTCACTGAAGCTTTCTTT.

This CDR3 is CASSRDTGISPLHF. The CDR3 DNA sequence: TGTGCCAGCAGCCGGGACACGGGGATTTCACCCCTCCACTTT. This chain connects TRBV6-2 or TRBV6-3 to TRBJ1-6; D is perhaps TRBD1 (6 bases). The CDR3 sequence is 14 residues long. V lost 6 bases and J lost 9, with 15 bases in between. Germline V gene lookup returns CDR1 MNHEY and CDR2 SVGEGT.

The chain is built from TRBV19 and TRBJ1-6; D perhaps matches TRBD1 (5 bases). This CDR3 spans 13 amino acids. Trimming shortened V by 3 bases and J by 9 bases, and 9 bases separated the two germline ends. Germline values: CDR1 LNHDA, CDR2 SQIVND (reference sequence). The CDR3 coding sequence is TGTGCCAGTAGTATGGGGCAGGGTTCACCCCTCCACTTT. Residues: CASSMGQGSPLHF.

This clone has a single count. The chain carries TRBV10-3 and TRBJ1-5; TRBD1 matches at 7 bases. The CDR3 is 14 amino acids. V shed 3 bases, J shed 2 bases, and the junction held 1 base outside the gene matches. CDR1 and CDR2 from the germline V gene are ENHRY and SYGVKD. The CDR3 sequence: CAISETGGNQPQHF. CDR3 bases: TGTGCCATCAGTGAAACAGGGGGCAATCAGCCCCAGCATTTT.

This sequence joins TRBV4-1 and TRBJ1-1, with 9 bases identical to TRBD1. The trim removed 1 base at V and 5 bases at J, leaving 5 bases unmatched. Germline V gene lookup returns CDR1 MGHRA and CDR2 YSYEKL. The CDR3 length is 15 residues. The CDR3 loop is CASSQGDREGTEAFF. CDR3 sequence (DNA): TGCGCCAGCAGCCAAGGGGACAGGGAAGGGACTGAAGCTTTCTTT.

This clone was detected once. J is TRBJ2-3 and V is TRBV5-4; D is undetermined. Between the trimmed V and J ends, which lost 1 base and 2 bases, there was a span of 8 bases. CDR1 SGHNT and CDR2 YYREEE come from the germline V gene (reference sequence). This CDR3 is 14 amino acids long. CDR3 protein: CASSLTSYTDTQYF. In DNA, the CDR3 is TGTGCCAGCAGCTTGACTTCTTACACAGATACGCAGTATTTT.

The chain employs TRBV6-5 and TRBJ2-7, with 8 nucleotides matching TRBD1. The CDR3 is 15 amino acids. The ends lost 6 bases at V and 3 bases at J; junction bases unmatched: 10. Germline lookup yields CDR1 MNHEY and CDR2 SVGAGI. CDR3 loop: CASRQDRGKSYEQYF. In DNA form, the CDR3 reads TGTGCCAGCAGACAAGACAGGGGAAAGAGCTACGAGCAGTACTTC.

CDR3 amino acids: CASSQGRGQETQYF. CDR3 in DNA: TGTGCCAGCAGCCAAGGGCGGGGTCAAGAGACCCAGTACTTC. J is TRBJ2-5 and V is TRBV3-1 (or the pseudogene TRBV3-2); D is perhaps TRBD2 (6 bases). The CDR3 sequence is 14 residues long. Looked up from germline, CDR1 is LGHDT and CDR2 is YNNKEL (reference sequence). The V and J ends lost 1 base and 2 bases respectively, with 8 bases between them.

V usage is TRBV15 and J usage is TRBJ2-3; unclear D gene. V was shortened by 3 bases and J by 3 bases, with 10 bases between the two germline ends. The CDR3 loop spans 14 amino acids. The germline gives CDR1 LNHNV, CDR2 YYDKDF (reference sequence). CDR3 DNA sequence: TGTGCCACCAGCAGTGAGGCAGTAACAGATACGCAGTATTTT. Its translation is CATSSEAVTDTQYF.

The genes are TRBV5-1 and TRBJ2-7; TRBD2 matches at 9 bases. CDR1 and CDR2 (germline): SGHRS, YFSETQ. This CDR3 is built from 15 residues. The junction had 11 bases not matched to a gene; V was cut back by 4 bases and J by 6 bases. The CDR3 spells CASSQDGLAMIEQYF. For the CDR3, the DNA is TGCGCCAGCAGCCAGGACGGACTAGCGATGATCGAGCAGTACTTC.

CDR3 in amino acids: CASSLGQQFF. The CDR3 DNA follows: TGTGCCAGCAGCTTGGGACAGCAGTTCTTC. The J gene is TRBJ2-1, the V gene TRBV11-2; D may correspond to TRBD1 or TRBD2 (5 bases each). CDR3 length: 10 amino acids. Trimming pared 3 bases from V and 11 bases from J, leaving 5 bases between. Per the germline V gene, CDR1 is SGHAT and CDR2 is FQNNGV.

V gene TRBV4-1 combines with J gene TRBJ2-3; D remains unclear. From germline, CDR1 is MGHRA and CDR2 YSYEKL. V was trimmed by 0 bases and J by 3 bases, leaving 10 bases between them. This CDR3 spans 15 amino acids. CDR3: CASSQEIRVTDTQYF. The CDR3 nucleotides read TGCGCCAGCAGCCAAGAAATCCGAGTGACAGATACGCAGTATTTT.

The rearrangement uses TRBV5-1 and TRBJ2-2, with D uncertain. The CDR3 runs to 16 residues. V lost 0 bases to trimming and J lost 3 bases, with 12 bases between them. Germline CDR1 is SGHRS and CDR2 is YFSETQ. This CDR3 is CASSLALTLDTGELFF. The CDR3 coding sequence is TGCGCCAGCAGCTTGGCCTTGACTCTGGACACCGGGGAGCTGTTTTTT.

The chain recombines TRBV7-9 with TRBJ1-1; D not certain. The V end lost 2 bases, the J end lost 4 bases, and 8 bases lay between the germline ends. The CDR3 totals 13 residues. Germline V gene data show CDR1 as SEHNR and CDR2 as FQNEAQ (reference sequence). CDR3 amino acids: CASSLLGFTEAFF. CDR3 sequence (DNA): TGTGCCAGCAGCTTATTGGGTTTCACTGAAGCTTTCTTT.

The CDR3 loop is CASSQDPAGVTEAFF. CDR3 nucleotides: TGCGCCAGCAGCCAAGACCCCGCGGGGGTAACTGAAGCTTTCTTT. This chain links TRBV4-1 with TRBJ1-1; TRBD1 is a possible D gene (5 bases). Per germline, CDR1 MGHRA and CDR2 YSYEKL. This CDR3 is built from 15 residues. V was cut by 0 bases and J by 5 bases, with 13 bases left in between.

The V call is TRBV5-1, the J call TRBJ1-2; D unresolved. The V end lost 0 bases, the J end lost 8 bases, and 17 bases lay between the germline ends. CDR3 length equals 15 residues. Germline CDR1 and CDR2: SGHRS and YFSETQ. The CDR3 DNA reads TGCGCCAGCAGCTTGGGGCAGGCGACGGGAGAAGGCTACACCTTC. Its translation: CASSLGQATGEGYTF.

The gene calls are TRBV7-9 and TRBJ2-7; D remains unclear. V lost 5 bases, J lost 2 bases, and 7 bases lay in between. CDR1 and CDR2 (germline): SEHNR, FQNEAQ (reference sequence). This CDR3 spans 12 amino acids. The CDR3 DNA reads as TGTGCCAGCAGCCCAAGTGCCTACGAGCAGTACTTC. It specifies CASSPSAYEQYF.

CDR3 sequence: CASSEEQPEAFF. The CDR3 DNA is TGTGCCAGCAGTGAAGAACAGCCTGAAGCTTTCTTT. The V call is TRBV2, the J call TRBJ1-1; no clear D. Germline V CDR1 and CDR2: SNHLY, FYNNEI. There are 12 residues in the CDR3. Trimming left V 1 base short and J 6 bases short, with 6 bases between.

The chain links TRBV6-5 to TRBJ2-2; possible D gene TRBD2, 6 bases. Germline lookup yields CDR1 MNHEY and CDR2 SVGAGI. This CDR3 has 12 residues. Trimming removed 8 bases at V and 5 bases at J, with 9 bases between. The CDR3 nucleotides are TGTGCCAGCGCGACTAGTACCGGGGAGCTGTTTTTT. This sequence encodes CASATSTGELFF.

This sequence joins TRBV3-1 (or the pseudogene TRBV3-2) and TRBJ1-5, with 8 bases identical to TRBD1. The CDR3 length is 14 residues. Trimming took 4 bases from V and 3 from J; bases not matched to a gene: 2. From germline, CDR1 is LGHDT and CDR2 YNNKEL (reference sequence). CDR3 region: CASSPQGDNQPQHF. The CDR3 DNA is TGTGCCAGCAGCCCACAGGGGGACAATCAGCCCCAGCATTTT.

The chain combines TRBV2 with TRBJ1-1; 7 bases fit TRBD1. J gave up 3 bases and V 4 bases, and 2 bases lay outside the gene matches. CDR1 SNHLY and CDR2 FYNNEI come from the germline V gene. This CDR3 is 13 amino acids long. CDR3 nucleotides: TGTGCCAGCAGTGCTGACAGGGACACTGAAGCTTTCTTT. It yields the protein CASSADRDTEAFF. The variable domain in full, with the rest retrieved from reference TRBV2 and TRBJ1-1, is EPEVTQTPSHQVTQMGQEVILRCVPISNHLYFYWYRQILGQKVEFLVSFYNNEISEKSEIFDDQFSVERPDGSNFTLKIRSTKLEDSAMYFCASSADRDTEAFFGQGTRLTVV.

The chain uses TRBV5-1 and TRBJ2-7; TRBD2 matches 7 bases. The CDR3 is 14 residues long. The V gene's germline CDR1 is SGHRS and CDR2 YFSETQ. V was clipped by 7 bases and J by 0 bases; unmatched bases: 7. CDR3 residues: CASAAGVSSYEQYF. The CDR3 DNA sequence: TGCGCCAGCGCGGCGGGGGTAAGCTCCTACGAGCAGTACTTC.

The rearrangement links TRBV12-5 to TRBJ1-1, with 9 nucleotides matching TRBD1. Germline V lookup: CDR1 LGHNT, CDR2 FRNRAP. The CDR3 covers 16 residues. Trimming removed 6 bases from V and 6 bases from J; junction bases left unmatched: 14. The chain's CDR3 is CASGMGQGGNYAEAFF. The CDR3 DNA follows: TGTGCTAGTGGGATGGGACAGGGAGGAAACTACGCTGAAGCTTTCTTT.

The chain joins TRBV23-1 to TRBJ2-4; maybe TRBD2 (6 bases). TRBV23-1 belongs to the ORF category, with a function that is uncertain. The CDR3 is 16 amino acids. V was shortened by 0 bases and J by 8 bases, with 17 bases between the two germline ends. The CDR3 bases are TGCGCCAGCAGTCAATCGGGGGACTTAAGGGGCTACATTCAGTACTTC. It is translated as CASSQSGDLRGYIQYF.

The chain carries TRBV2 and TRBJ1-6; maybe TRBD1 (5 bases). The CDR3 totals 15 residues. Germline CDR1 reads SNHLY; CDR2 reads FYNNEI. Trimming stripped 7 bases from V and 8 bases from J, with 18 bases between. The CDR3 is CASTYSGTEDSPLHF. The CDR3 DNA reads TGTGCCAGCACTTACTCCGGGACGGAGGATTCACCCCTCCACTTT.